Given below is one T cell receptor (beta chain) in context. No cognate antigen has been identified for it. No qualities accompany the bases; no much larger clone lies one base away. The time point label corresponds to: baseline before first vaccination. Vaccinee samples were obtained from the UK trials COV001 and COV002, which included a single-blind randomized controlled phase 2/3 trial of AZD1222 (ChAdOx1 nCoV-19) in healthy adults. Trial participant PBMC samples were collected at day 0 and day 28 after the second dose for TCRbeta chain sequencing. This entry is derived from a study of T cell responses to AZD1222 COVID-19 vaccine listed by TCRdb under 2021. The study in broad terms: AZD1222 recipients with second doses at about 4 weeks or about 12 weeks were pooled, because spike-specific TCR depth and breadth did not differ between schedules. Trial participants were enrolled by age into 18-55, 56-69 and 70-plus year subgroups, with roughly 150, 30 and 60 TCR-sequenced participants respectively. TCR sequencing was performed for some 250 trial participants, of whom 207 were given two doses of AZD1222 and around 26 were given two doses of MenACWY control vaccine. Overall study results and their limits: The vaccine-associated CD4 TCRs covered the entire spike protein, and the dominant responses fell in regions 160-218 and 743-854. Epitopes outside the regions mutated in the B.1.351 and B.1.1.7 variants were reportedly recognized by nearly half of the unique spike-specific TCRs. Only a handful of AZD1222 recipients were SARS-CoV-2 seropositive at baseline, limiting conclusions about previously exposed vaccinees. After two AZD1222 doses, both the breadth and the depth of spike-specific TCRs were significantly higher than at day 0 and than in MenACWY recipients. Because no samples from the day 14 peak response were available, repertoires could be characterized only after the peak T cell response. In the small 56-69-year group, the increase in depth fell short of significance, most likely because of low power. Participants were mostly white British and included more females than males, and it was suggested by the authors that clonal diversity may have been underestimated.

The CDR3 regions of human TCRbeta chains were subjected to immunosequencing. Regarding the original processing steps: Repertoire TCRs were matched against a reference library of SARS-CoV-2-specific TCRs generated with the MIRA antigen-specificity platform. Breadth was defined as the fraction of unique TCRs that were SARS-CoV-2-associated. Depth was defined as the fraction of total T cells that were SARS-CoV-2-associated. Using the MIRA data, every spike-specific TCR was mapped to the spike region that the TCR reacted to and assigned to either a CD4 or a CD8 class. Log10-transformed breadth and depth values were compared by one-way ANOVA with Sidak's multiple comparisons tests. The source is immuneACCESS, and TCRdb retained only in-frame sequences with V and J called. Part of the clones is not carried over; for the studies checked, unresolved V genes explain less than half of this, and the remainder is unexplained. V, J and clone size were drawn from that table, and D and trimming were deduced from the DNA. The sample contains more than 85,000 clones, less than 95% of them found a single time. The ten largest clones represent under 10% of the sample.

The trim is 1 base for V and 8 bases for J, with a gap of 9 bases between the germline ends. The CDR1 and CDR2 encoded by the germline V gene are SGHRS and YFSETQ. Inclusive of the bounding cysteine and phenylalanine, the CDR3 is 12 residues long. Left in the record is the CDR3 DNA by itself, 36 bases read in frame from the first base. The sequence joins TRBV5-1 to TRBJ1-2; no D gene call is confident. The sequenced sample was peripheral blood, obtained on day 0 of AZD1222 vaccination. The receptor was isolated from an adult in good health. The CDR3 region: CASSLWGQGYTF. Read as DNA, the sequence is TGCGCCAGCAGCTTGTGGGGTCAAGGCTACACCTTC.